These T cell receptor beta chains were read from a single sample in a study of cytomegalovirus exposure and HLA in healthy donors. The data were produced by immunoSEQ multiplex PCR, yet TCRdb's version contains in-frame clones alone and is incomplete. The sample lists 150,000 to 200,000 clones, about four fifths occurring once. Sequencing was carried out using PBMCs. Receptor source: a woman in her twenties or thirties in good health and CMV-seropositive. Each CDR3 is given with its conserved first and last residue. Fields, in order: D gene, clone size, J gene, V gene, CDR3 protein, CDR3 DNA. A D gene is named only where the DNA matches it firmly. Clone size, where shown, is once, few, many, or a class for clones that have expanded.

TRBD1,few,TRBJ1-6,TRBV25-1,CASSDWRGPDSPLHF,TGTGCCAGCAGTGATTGGAGGGGGCCAGATTCACCCCTCCACTTT
TRBD2,-,TRBJ2-1,TRBV19,CATKREGYNEQFF,TGTGCCACTAAGCGGGAGGGTTACAATGAGCAGTTCTTC
TRBD1,-,TRBJ2-7,TRBV5-1,CASGLGQVGYEQYF,TGCGCCAGCGGCTTGGGACAGGTTGGGTACGAGCAGTACTTC
-,-,TRBJ1-1,TRBV15,CATQVRAGDTEAFF,TGTGCCACCCAGGTGAGGGCAGGGGACACTGAAGCTTTCTTT
-,-,TRBJ1-1,TRBV7-2,CASSLARSMNTEAFF,TGTGCCAGCAGCTTAGCGCGGTCCATGAACACTGAAGCTTTCTTT
-,few,TRBJ2-3,TRBV21-1,CASSKTSLAGGPDDTQYF,TGTGCCAGCAGCAAAACGTCACTAGCGGGGGGGCCGGATGATACGCAGTATTTT
TRBD2,-,TRBJ2-1,TRBV6-1,CASNPSGRGNEQFF,TGTGCCAGCAACCCTAGCGGGAGGGGCAATGAGCAGTTCTTC
-,-,TRBJ2-5,TRBV2,CASLRGIPETQYF,TGTGCCAGCTTGAGGGGGATACCGGAGACCCAGTACTTC
TRBD2,-,TRBJ2-5,TRBV19,CASSAASGQETQYF,TGTGCCAGTAGTGCCGCTAGCGGGCAAGAGACCCAGTACTTC
-,-,TRBJ2-6,TRBV7-8,CASSHRQPQSSGANVLTF,TGTGCCAGCAGCCACAGACAGCCACAGAGCTCTGGGGCCAACGTCCTGACTTTC
-,-,TRBJ2-7,TRBV6-6,CASSYLGSYEQYF,TGTGCCAGCAGTTACCTAGGCTCCTACGAGCAGTACTTC